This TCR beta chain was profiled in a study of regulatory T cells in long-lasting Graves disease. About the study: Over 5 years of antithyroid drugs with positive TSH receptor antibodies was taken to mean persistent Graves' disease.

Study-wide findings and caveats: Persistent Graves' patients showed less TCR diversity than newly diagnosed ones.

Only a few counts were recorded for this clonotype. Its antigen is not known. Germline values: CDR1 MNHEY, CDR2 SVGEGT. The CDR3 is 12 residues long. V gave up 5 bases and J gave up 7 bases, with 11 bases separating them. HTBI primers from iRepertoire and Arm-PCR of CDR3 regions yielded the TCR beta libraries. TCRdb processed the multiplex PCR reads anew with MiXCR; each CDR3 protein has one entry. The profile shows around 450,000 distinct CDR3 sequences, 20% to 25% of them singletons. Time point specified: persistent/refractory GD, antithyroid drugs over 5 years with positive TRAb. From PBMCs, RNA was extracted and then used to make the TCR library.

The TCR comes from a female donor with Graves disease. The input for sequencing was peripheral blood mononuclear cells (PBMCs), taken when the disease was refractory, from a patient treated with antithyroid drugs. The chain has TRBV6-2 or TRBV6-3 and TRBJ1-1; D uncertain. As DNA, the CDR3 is TGTGCCAGCAGTCCCTCCGGCGGTGAAGCTTTCTTT. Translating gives CASSPSGGEAFF.